The subject of this entry is one T cell receptor beta chain. Its cognate antigen is unknown. The record originates from a study of cytomegalovirus exposure and HLA in healthy donors. The trim removed 1 base at V and 1 base at J, leaving 7 bases unmatched. Germline CDR1 LNHDA, CDR2 SQIVND (reference sequence). The CDR3 is 17 amino acids. PCR primers comprised 60 Vbeta and 13 Jbeta primers. The protocol was immunoSEQ multiplex PCR, while the TCRdb copy is restricted to in-frame clones and leaves out a portion. The table has 150,000 to 200,000 clones, 75% to 80% seen once; the top ten hold 0.85% to 1%. Whole-study findings and limits: In vitro assays verified that three CMV-associated chains recognized CMV antigens specifically.

The source of this sequence is a woman aged 45-65 years in good health and CMV-seropositive. The chain links TRBV19 to TRBJ2-1; TRBD2 matches 7 bases. The source material was PBMCs. CDR3 DNA: TGTGCCAGTAGTATAGTTGGGGGGGGTATATCCTACAATGAGCAGTTCTTC. Protein: CASSIVGGGISYNEQFF.